Described below is a single T cell receptor (beta chain) sequence and its context. One entry per CDR3 protein, called by TCRdb with MiXCR from the RT-PCR reads. This repertoire shows 650,000 to 800,000 distinct CDR3 sequences, about 15% found once; its top ten account for around 7%. The entry originates in a study of response to subunit inactivated influenza vaccine. Sequenced material: PBMCs from blood, taken around two weeks before vaccination. The TCR comes from a man in his fifties who received an inactivated influenza vaccine.

The CDR3 sequence is CASREGSGNTIYF. The DNA of the CDR3 is TGTGCCAGCCGTGAGGGGTCTGGAAACACCATATATTTT. The rearrangement joins TRBV7-9 to TRBJ1-3; possibly TRBD1 for D (5 bases). The CDR3 totals 13 residues. Trimming took 8 bases from V and 1 from J, leaving 9 bases between them. Per germline, CDR1 SEHNR and CDR2 FQNEAQ (reference sequence).